The 9 T cell receptor beta chains in this list originate from one sample, sequenced in a study of technical replicates of blood from a handful of donors. Profiling relied on immunoSEQ multiplex PCR, and the TCRdb table lists in-frame clones only, not all of them. Among 98,000 or so clones listed, around 95% were seen once. Sequenced input: T cells isolated from PBMCs. All receptors derive from a human donor in good health.

J is TRBJ1-2 and V is TRBV5-1; D possibly corresponds to TRBD1 (5 bases). Trimming removed 7 bases from V and 5 bases from J, with 15 bases in between. CDR1 is SGHRS and CDR2 is YFSETQ in the germline V gene. The CDR3 covers 13 residues. In DNA form, the CDR3 reads TGCGCCAGCGCCGAATTGGAGGGGTATGGCTACACCTTC. It yields the protein CASAELEGYGYTF.

The chain links TRBV28 to TRBJ2-2, with D perhaps matching TRBD1 (6 bases). Per germline, CDR1 MDHEN and CDR2 SYDVKM. V was shortened by 8 bases and J by 7 bases, with 23 bases between the two germline ends. The CDR3 consists of 16 residues. Here the CDR3 DNA reads TGTGCCAGCGGCTTGGCGAAAAGGGTGGGACACGGGGAGCTGTTTTTT. This codes for CASGLAKRVGHGELFF. Looking up the rest from reference TRBV28 and TRBJ2-2 gives the full variable domain: DVKVTQSSRYLVKRTGEKVFLECVQDMDHENMFWYRQDPGLGLRLIYFSYDVKMKEKGDIPEGYSVSREKKERFSLILESASTNQTSMYLCASGLAKRVGHGELFFGEGSRLTVL.

The CDR3: CASSFQGAGGNTIYF. CDR3 DNA sequence: TGTGCCAGCAGCTTCCAGGGGGCCGGTGGAAACACCATATATTTT. This chain uses TRBV7-8 with TRBJ1-3; 8 bases line up with TRBD1. Trimming took 3 bases from V and 3 from J; bases not matched to a gene: 4. This CDR3 is built from 15 residues. Germline assignment: CDR1 SGHVS and CDR2 FQNEAQ.

In this sample, this clone turned up once. This rearrangement joins TRBV5-1 to TRBJ2-5; D unresolved. Germline V gives CDR1 SGHRS, CDR2 YFSETQ. The V end was cut by 0 bases, the J end by 2 bases, with 14 bases between. This CDR3 comprises 16 residues. The CDR3 spells CASSLGVLSRQETQYF. The CDR3 bases are TGCGCCAGCAGCTTGGGAGTACTTTCTAGACAAGAGACCCAGTACTTC.

The chain carries TRBV11-2 and TRBJ2-7; 8 bases agree with TRBD2. Germline trimming cut 3 bases from V and 2 bases from J; bases unmatched to any gene: 0. The germline gives CDR1 SGHAT, CDR2 FQNNGV. The CDR3 has 13 amino acids. CDR3 nucleotides: TGTGCCAGCAGCTTTAGCGGGACCTACGAGCAGTACTTC. Its translation: CASSFSGTYEQYF.

The V and J genes are TRBV27 and TRBJ2-1, with 11 bases matching TRBD2. CDR1 is MNHEY and CDR2 is SMNVEV in the germline V gene (reference sequence). Unmatched junction bases numbered 3, after V lost 0 bases and J lost 8 bases. The CDR3 totals 15 residues. CDR3 amino acids: CASSLSGLAVHEQFF. The CDR3 nucleotides read TGTGCCAGCAGTTTATCGGGACTAGCGGTCCATGAGCAGTTCTTC.

This chain uses TRBV12-5 with TRBJ2-1; 16 bases match TRBD2. Per germline, CDR1 LGHNT and CDR2 FRNRAP. The CDR3 has 18 residues. V gave up 5 bases and J gave up 0 bases; unmatched junction bases: 4. The chain's CDR3 is CASGPGTSGGASYNEQFF. The CDR3, as DNA: TGTGCTAGTGGTCCCGGGACTAGCGGGGGGGCCTCCTACAATGAGCAGTTCTTC.

This clone was found a few times. The gene calls are TRBV18 and TRBJ1-1; D is uncertain. The CDR3 spans 16 residues. With 1 base removed from V and 4 bases from J, the gap between germline ends came to 16 bases. The germline V gene has CDR1 KGHSH and CDR2 LQKENI. The chain's CDR3 is CASSPRTGSAGTEAFF. The CDR3 bases are TGTGCCAGCTCACCACGGACGGGGTCTGCGGGCACTGAAGCTTTCTTT.

Points on this clone: One junction end does not reproduce the germline sequence, and a read error may be involved. The J gene is TRBJ1-2, the V gene TRBV18; D is ambiguous. Germline V lookup: CDR1 KGHSH, CDR2 LQKENI. The CDR3 totals 13 residues. The CDR3 DNA is TGTGCCAGCTCACCACCCCAAATTGCGTGGTTAAACTTC. Amino acids: CASSPPQIAWLNF.